The sample holds many counts of the clone carrying this TCR beta chain. MiXCR, run by TCRdb on the 5' RACE reads, gives a single entry per CDR3 protein. The table includes around 100,000 distinct CDR3 sequences, roughly 18% detected once. These data are taken from a study of T cells of healthy individuals. The source is a human donor in good health.

The CDR3 region is CASSWTGGWYGYTF. The CDR3 DNA is TGTGCCAGCAGTTGGACAGGGGGATGGTATGGCTACACCTTC. The chain employs TRBV27 and TRBJ1-2, with 10 bases that match TRBD1. The CDR3 runs 14 residues. Germline assignment: CDR1 MNHEY and CDR2 SMNVEV (reference sequence). V dropped 4 bases and J dropped 5; count of bases not matched to a gene: 4.